A single sample is the source of the 14 T cell receptor beta chains below, sequenced in a study of T cell responses to AZD1222 COVID-19 vaccine. The repertoire was sequenced with immunoSEQ multiplex PCR; TCRdb's copy has only in-frame clones and lacks some. The sample has approximately 120,000 clones, about nine tenths seen once. Sequenced here: peripheral blood, sampled on day 0 of AZD1222 vaccination. Receptor source: an adult in good health.

Regarding this clone: In the same sample, other DNA sequences code for this CDR3. The chain has TRBV18 and TRBJ2-5; the D is unclear. Per germline, CDR1 KGHSH and CDR2 LQKENI. V was clipped by 6 bases and J by 4 bases, with 12 bases between them. The CDR3 extends over 13 amino acids. The CDR3 spells CASSPRDGETQYF. CDR3 sequence (DNA): TGTGCCAGCTCTCCCAGAGACGGAGAGACCCAGTACTTC.

The chain carries TRBV29-1 and TRBJ2-7, with TRBD1 as a possible D gene (6 bases). CDR3 length equals 13 residues. Per germline, CDR1 SQVTM and CDR2 ANQGSEA. Trimming removed 5 bases at V and 3 bases at J, with 14 bases between. This chain's CDR3 is CSVQGGSSYEQYF. As DNA, the CDR3 is TGCAGCGTTCAAGGGGGATCCAGCTACGAGCAGTACTTC.

This sequence joins TRBV5-1 and TRBJ2-7; D is possibly TRBD2 (8 bases). V was cut by 5 bases and J by 1 base, with 25 bases left in between. The length of the CDR3 is 18 residues. CDR1 is SGHRS and CDR2 is YFSETQ in the germline V gene. CDR3 DNA sequence: TGCGCCAGCAGGGCCAACACACAGGGGACTAGACGATCCTACGAGCAGTACTTC. Protein sequence: CASRANTQGTRRSYEQYF.

In nucleotides, the CDR3 is TGTGCCTGGAGTTCCGGGACAGGGGGGTGGTCAACTAATGAAAAACTGTTTTTT. Its protein product is CAWSSGTGGWSTNEKLFF. The chain combines TRBV30 with TRBJ1-4, with 11 bases identical to TRBD1. The junction had 8 bases not matched to a gene; V was cut back by 2 bases and J by 0 bases. CDR3 length: 18 residues. Looked up from germline, CDR1 is GTSNPN and CDR2 is SVGIG (reference sequence).

V usage is TRBV5-1 and J usage is TRBJ2-5; TRBD1 might be the D (5 bases). Germline V gene lookup returns CDR1 SGHRS and CDR2 YFSETQ. V lost 1 base and J 1 base, leaving 11 bases between the germline ends. The CDR3 is 15 residues long. The CDR3 DNA reads TGCGCCAGCAGCTTGTTCCATCAGGGCCAAGAGACCCAGTACTTC. Its protein product is CASSLFHQGQETQYF.

V and J are TRBV28 and TRBJ1-5; tentative D call: TRBD1 (6 bases). V was trimmed by 2 bases and J by 0 bases, leaving 14 bases between them. Germline loops: CDR1 MDHEN, CDR2 SYDVKM. The CDR3 runs 17 residues. The CDR3 DNA reads TGTGCCAGCAGTTTACCCGGGACAAAAAATAGCAATCAGCCCCAGCATTTT. Its translation: CASSLPGTKNSNQPQHF.

This clone is a singleton in its sample. The chain has TRBV6-5 and TRBJ1-5; TRBD1 is a possible D gene (5 bases). CDR3 size: 13 residues. V was pared by 11 bases and J by 1 base, with 12 bases between. Per the germline V gene, CDR1 is MNHEY and CDR2 is SVGAGI. DNA for the CDR3: TGTGCCGGGGGAAGGGCCAGCAATCAGCCCCAGCATTTT. This encodes CAGGRASNQPQHF.

V gene TRBV6-2 or TRBV6-3 combines with J gene TRBJ2-5, with 7 bases lining up with TRBD1. The CDR3 contains 14 residues. Germline V gene sequence: CDR1 MNHEY, CDR2 SVGEGT. Trimming at V came to 6 bases and at J to 5 bases, leaving 9 bases not matched to a gene. The chain's CDR3 is CASSPQGGGETQYF. The CDR3, as DNA: TGTGCCAGCAGCCCCCAAGGGGGCGGGGAGACCCAGTACTTC.

The chain carries TRBV30 and TRBJ2-1; D is perhaps TRBD2 (7 bases). Trimming pared 3 bases from V and 6 bases from J, leaving 18 bases between. This CDR3 is 15 amino acids long. Germline V lookup: CDR1 GTSNPN, CDR2 SVGIG (reference sequence). CDR3 bases: TGTGCCTGGAGGTCTCCCCAGGGGAGGGTCAATGAGCAGTTCTTC. Encoded protein: CAWRSPQGRVNEQFF. The full variable domain, with the rest looked up from reference TRBV30 and TRBJ2-1, is SQTIHQWPATLVQPVGSPLSLECTVEGTSNPNLYWYRQAAGRGLQLLFYSVGIGQISSEVPQNLSASRPQDRQFILSSKKLLLSDSGFYLCAWRSPQGRVNEQFFGPGTRLTVL.

This chain links TRBV27 with TRBJ1-5, with no clear D. The CDR3 length is 15 residues. Germline-derived CDR1 and CDR2 are MNHEY and SMNVEV (reference sequence). The V end lost 2 bases, the J end lost 0 bases, and 8 bases lay between the germline ends. In nucleotides, the CDR3 is TGTGCCAGCAGTTTAACCAGCTATAGCAATCAGCCCCAGCATTTT. This gives the protein CASSLTSYSNQPQHF.

The V and J genes are TRBV7-9 and TRBJ2-1; no definite D call. V was cut by 0 bases and J by 1 base, with 7 bases left in between. CDR1 is SEHNR and CDR2 is FQNEAQ in the germline V gene (reference sequence). This CDR3 contains 15 residues. DNA for the CDR3: TGTGCCAGCAGCTTAGCGGGTACATCCTACAATGAGCAGTTCTTC. It codes for CASSLAGTSYNEQFF.

CDR3 region: CASSSSGGTGELFF. As DNA, the CDR3 is TGTGCCAGCAGCAGCTCAGGAGGGACCGGGGAGCTGTTTTTT. This chain connects TRBV7-8 to TRBJ2-2, with a possible D match to TRBD2 (6 bases). CDR3 size: 14 residues. The germline gives CDR1 SGHVS, CDR2 FQNEAQ. V was cut by 5 bases and J by 5 bases, with 12 bases left in between.

This clone appeared once. The chain joins TRBV5-4 to TRBJ2-1; 12 bases align to TRBD2. Germline lookup yields CDR1 SGHNT and CDR2 YYREEE (reference sequence). CDR3 length: 16 amino acids. The junction had 9 bases not matched to a gene; V was cut back by 4 bases and J by 7 bases. This chain's CDR3 is CASSPSGGLAGNEQFF. The CDR3 DNA sequence: TGTGCCAGCAGCCCCTCGGGTGGACTAGCGGGGAATGAGCAGTTCTTC.

This chain uses TRBV19 with TRBJ1-5; weak D call: TRBD1 (5 bases). This CDR3 region has 18 residues. Germline values: CDR1 LNHDA, CDR2 SQIVND (reference sequence). With 5 bases removed from V and 0 bases from J, the gap between germline ends came to 20 bases. As DNA, the CDR3 is TGTGCCAGTAGTCTCCGGGACCCCGCACTTTATAGCAATCAGCCCCAGCATTTT. The encoded protein is CASSLRDPALYSNQPQHF. Using reference TRBV19 and TRBJ1-5 for the parts outside the CDR3, the full variable domain is DGGITQSPKYLFRKEGQNVTLSCEQNLNHDAMYWYRQDPGQGLRLIYYSQIVNDFQKGDIAEGYSVSREKKESFPLTVTSAQKNPTAFYLCASSLRDPALYSNQPQHFGDGTRLSIL.